The 8 T cell receptor beta chains listed next were all sequenced from one sample in a study of Ad26.COV2.S vaccination and SARS-CoV-2 variants (TCRdb year 2021). The treatment or condition tag for this specimen amounts to: over 15 received Ad26.COV2.S at low or high dose, single or two shots; 5 received placebo; per-sample allocation not given. For vaccine and placebo recipients, repertoires were sequenced using samples collected on day 63 after the first injection. Libraries were made using the immunoSEQ multiplex PCR assay. TCRdb stores this immuneACCESS table with in-frame sequences only. Part of the clones is absent; in the studies checked, under half of the shortfall reflects unresolved V genes, and no reason is known for the rest. Here the sample has hundreds of thousands of clones; around 89% occur a single time. The ten most abundant clones make up about 4.6% of the sample. The sample in question was peripheral blood, obtained in a trial of Ad26.COV2.S vaccine versus placebo. The origin of the receptors is a person aged 18 to 59 who received the Ad26.COV2.S COVID-19 vaccine or a placebo.

The chain is built from TRBV7-2 and TRBJ2-3; 7 bases map to TRBD2. The CDR3 is 15 amino acids. CDR1 and CDR2 from the germline V gene are SGHTA and FQGNSA. V lost 5 bases to trimming and J lost 2 bases; unmatched junction nucleotides: 7. The CDR3 DNA reads TGTGCCAGCAGCCAACGAGCGGGATTCACAGATACGCAGTATTTT. Residues: CASSQRAGFTDTQYF.

The chain links TRBV6-5 to TRBJ2-3; D not resolved. The germline CDR1 and CDR2 sequences are MNHEY and SVGAGI. V shed 5 bases and J shed 3 bases, with 9 bases lying between them. This CDR3 comprises 13 residues. CDR3 sequence (DNA): TGTGCCAGCAGTACGCCAGCGACAGATACGCAGTATTTT. It translates to CASSTPATDTQYF.

The chain carries TRBV18 and TRBJ2-7; D might be TRBD1 (6 bases). V was cut by 3 bases and J by 2 bases, with 11 bases left in between. The germline V gene has CDR1 KGHSH and CDR2 LQKENI. This CDR3 contains 14 residues. The CDR3 protein is CASSPSTGAYEQYF. The CDR3 nucleotides are TGTGCCAGCTCACCTTCGACAGGAGCCTACGAGCAGTACTTC.

V usage is TRBV3-1 (or the pseudogene TRBV3-2) and J usage is TRBJ2-5; 10 bases line up with TRBD1. Germline V gene lookup returns CDR1 LGHDT and CDR2 YNNKEL (reference sequence). V lost 8 bases and J lost 2; bases outside the gene matches: 5. This CDR3 spans 14 amino acids. The CDR3 nucleotides read TGTGCCAGCCGTGGACAGGGGGTACAAGAGACCCAGTACTTC. It is translated as CASRGQGVQETQYF.

The chain carries TRBV2 and TRBJ2-7; 7 nucleotides agree with TRBD1. CDR3 length: 16 residues. The V and J ends lost 7 bases and 4 bases, in that order; junction bases with no gene match: 16. Germline loops: CDR1 SNHLY, CDR2 FYNNEI. The CDR3 nucleotides are TGTGCCAGCAACGATTTTACAGGGGCCATCACTTACGAGCAGTACTTC. Translated, it gives CASNDFTGAITYEQYF.

The chain is built from TRBV14 and TRBJ2-5, with D unclear. From germline, CDR1 is SGHDN and CDR2 FVKESK. V dropped 0 bases and J dropped 1 base, with 12 bases sitting between them. The CDR3 runs 16 residues. This chain's CDR3 is CASSQDWIGSQETQYF. In DNA, the CDR3 is TGTGCCAGCAGCCAAGATTGGATCGGCAGCCAAGAGACCCAGTACTTC.

The chain recombines TRBV7-9 with TRBJ1-4; 7 nucleotides line up with TRBD1. The J segment lost 0 bases and the V segment lost 5 bases, leaving 12 bases of the junction unmatched. There are 18 residues in the CDR3. Germline V gene sequence: CDR1 SEHNR, CDR2 FQNEAQ (reference sequence). Written as DNA, the CDR3 is TGTGCCAGCAGCAAGGGACAGACTTACGAAGCAACTAATGAAAAACTGTTTTTT. This encodes CASSKGQTYEATNEKLFF. The variable domain in full, with the rest retrieved from reference TRBV7-9 and TRBJ1-4, is DTGVSQNPRHKITKRGQNVTFRCDPISEHNRLYWYRQTLGQGPEFLTYFQNEAQLEKSRLLSDRFSAERPKGSFSTLEIQRTEQGDSAMYLCASSKGQTYEATNEKLFFGSGTQLSVL.

The rearrangement uses TRBV5-4 and TRBJ1-1, with D perhaps matching TRBD1 (5 bases). The length of the CDR3 is 16 residues. The V end lost 0 bases, the J end lost 1 base, and 13 bases lay between the germline ends. Germline V lookup: CDR1 SGHNT, CDR2 YYREEE (reference sequence). CDR3 amino acids: CASSLALGTANTEAFF. The CDR3 coding sequence is TGTGCCAGCAGCTTGGCCTTAGGGACCGCGAACACTGAAGCTTTCTTT.